This entry lists 14 T cell receptor beta chains sequenced from one sample in a study of T cell changes during pregnancy in multiple sclerosis. Method: immunoSEQ multiplex PCR; TCRdb's copy keeps in-frame clones and lacks some. The sample holds 60,000 to 65,000 clones, about 90% seen once. Sequencing used peripheral blood, obtained in the first trimester of pregnancy. All receptors come from a female donor with multiple sclerosis, enrolled in a pregnancy study.

The rearrangement uses TRBV6-5 and TRBJ2-7, with 7 bases that match TRBD1. The CDR3 is 15 residues long. Trimming cost V 6 bases and J 2 bases; bases outside gene matches: 10. Per the germline V gene, CDR1 is MNHEY and CDR2 is SVGAGI. The CDR3 region is CASSQTWTGPYEQYF. The DNA of the CDR3 is TGTGCCAGCAGCCAGACATGGACAGGTCCCTACGAGCAGTACTTC.

The rearrangement uses TRBV15 and TRBJ2-1, with 9 bases identical to TRBD2. The CDR3 runs to 14 residues. J lost 10 bases, V lost 0 bases, and 4 bases had no gene match. Germline V gene sequence: CDR1 LNHNV, CDR2 YYDKDF (reference sequence). CDR3 residues: CATSRELAGREQFF. In DNA, the CDR3 is TGTGCCACCAGCAGAGAGCTAGCGGGAAGGGAGCAGTTCTTC.

V usage is TRBV18 and J usage is TRBJ2-5; 7 bases fit TRBD1. Germline trimming cut 4 bases from V and 9 bases from J; bases unmatched to any gene: 17. This CDR3 has 16 amino acids. The V gene's germline CDR1 is KGHSH and CDR2 LQKENI. Here the CDR3 DNA reads TGTGCCAGCTCACGTGGCCGGGACAGATTTCAAGGGGCCCAGTACTTC. Translated: CASSRGRDRFQGAQYF.

V gene TRBV6-5 combines with J gene TRBJ2-6; D gene uncertain. This CDR3 is built from 14 residues. The ends were cut back, 4 bases at V and 1 base at J, with 5 bases in the middle. Germline V lookup: CDR1 MNHEY, CDR2 SVGAGI. CDR3 bases: TGTGCCAGCAGTTCCCATTCTGGGGCCAACGTCCTGACTTTC. It specifies CASSSHSGANVLTF.

The rearrangement uses TRBV30 and TRBJ2-2; 13 bases align to TRBD2. From germline, CDR1 is GTSNPN and CDR2 SVGIG (reference sequence). The CDR3 spans 20 residues. After removal of 1 base from V and 0 bases from J, the junction contained 11 bases not matched to a gene. CDR3 nucleotide sequence: TGTGCCTGGAGTGCGACTAGCGGGAGGACCACGAGGGCGAACACCGGGGAGCTGTTTTTT. Its protein is CAWSATSGRTTRANTGELFF.

The chain is built from TRBV18 and TRBJ2-5, with TRBD2 identical over 11 bases. This CDR3 comprises 17 residues. J was trimmed by 2 bases and V by 0 bases; bases with no gene match: 5. The germline V gene has CDR1 KGHSH and CDR2 LQKENI. In nucleotides, the CDR3 is TGTGCCAGCTCACCACCGGCTAGCGGGAGGTTTCAAGAGACCCAGTACTTC. Encoded protein: CASSPPASGRFQETQYF. Looking up the rest from reference TRBV18 and TRBJ2-5 gives the full variable domain: NAGVMQNPRHLVRRRGQEARLRCSPMKGHSHVYWYRQLPEEGLKFMVYLQKENIIDESGMPKERFSAEFPKEGPSILRIQQVVRGDSAAYFCASSPPASGRFQETQYFGPGTRLLVL.

The CDR3: CAWSFSSLSYGYTF. Written as DNA, the CDR3 is TGTGCCTGGAGTTTTAGCAGCCTCAGCTATGGCTACACCTTC. The genes are TRBV30 and TRBJ1-2; unclear D gene. This CDR3 spans 14 amino acids. Germline assignment: CDR1 GTSNPN and CDR2 SVGIG (reference sequence). With 2 bases removed from V and 4 bases from J, the gap between germline ends came to 14 bases.

V and J are TRBV7-9 and TRBJ1-2; 7 nucleotides agree with TRBD1. The ends lost 1 base at V and 8 bases at J; junction bases unmatched: 7. This CDR3 contains 14 residues. CDR1 SEHNR and CDR2 FQNEAQ come from the germline V gene (reference sequence). This CDR3 reads CASSLGKGAAGYTF. DNA for the CDR3: TGTGCCAGCAGCTTAGGCAAGGGGGCGGCGGGCTACACCTTC.

This clone was observed a handful of times. The J gene is TRBJ1-1, the V gene TRBV6-4; D remains ambiguous. This CDR3 contains 13 residues. V was clipped by 2 bases and J by 2 bases, with 6 bases between them. The germline gives CDR1 MRHNA, CDR2 SNTAGT. CDR3 loop: CASSDSPNTEAFF. CDR3 DNA: TGTGCCAGCAGTGACAGCCCCAACACTGAAGCTTTCTTT.

The chain links TRBV27 to TRBJ2-1, with 7 bases identical to TRBD2. Trimming took 8 bases from V and 3 from J; bases not matched to a gene: 10. Germline V gene data show CDR1 as MNHEY and CDR2 as SMNVEV (reference sequence). There are 15 residues in the CDR3. This CDR3 is CASAVAGTVYNEQFF. Here the CDR3 DNA reads TGTGCCAGCGCGGTAGCGGGCACTGTCTACAATGAGCAGTTCTTC.

The CDR3 DNA follows: TGTGCCAGCAGCCCTCAGTACACCGGGGAGCTGTTTTTT. Protein product: CASSPQYTGELFF. The chain joins TRBV14 to TRBJ2-2, with no clear D. The CDR3 is 13 amino acids. The V end lost 4 bases, the J end lost 3 bases, and 6 bases lay between the germline ends. Looked up from germline, CDR1 is SGHDN and CDR2 is FVKESK.

This chain joins TRBV6-1 and TRBJ2-5; a weak D match, TRBD1 (5 bases). The better agreement between TRBJ2-7 and the DNA end casts doubt on the J call. This CDR3 is built from 15 residues. The germline V gene has CDR1 MNHNS and CDR2 SASEGT. The CDR3 here is CASSEGLDLSYEQYF. The DNA of the CDR3 is TGTGCCAGCAGTGAGGGGCTGGACCTTTCCTACGAGCAGTACTTC.

The gene calls are TRBV4-1 and TRBJ2-3, with TRBD2 matching over 8 bases. Germline CDR1 and CDR2: MGHRA and YSYEKL. This CDR3 is built from 17 residues. V dropped 0 bases and J dropped 4; count of bases not matched to a gene: 9. The CDR3 DNA reads TGCGCCAGCAGCCAAGACTTCCAGCGGGAGTTGTCAGATACGCAGTATTTT. Its protein is CASSQDFQRELSDTQYF.

V gene TRBV14 combines with J gene TRBJ1-1, with D tentatively TRBD1 (5 bases). Trimming pared 0 bases from V and 5 bases from J, leaving 19 bases between. The CDR3 runs 17 residues. In germline, CDR1 is SGHDN, CDR2 FVKESK. The CDR3 here is CASSQDRIAGKDTEAFF. The CDR3, as DNA: TGTGCCAGCAGCCAAGATCGGATCGCAGGGAAGGATACTGAAGCTTTCTTT.